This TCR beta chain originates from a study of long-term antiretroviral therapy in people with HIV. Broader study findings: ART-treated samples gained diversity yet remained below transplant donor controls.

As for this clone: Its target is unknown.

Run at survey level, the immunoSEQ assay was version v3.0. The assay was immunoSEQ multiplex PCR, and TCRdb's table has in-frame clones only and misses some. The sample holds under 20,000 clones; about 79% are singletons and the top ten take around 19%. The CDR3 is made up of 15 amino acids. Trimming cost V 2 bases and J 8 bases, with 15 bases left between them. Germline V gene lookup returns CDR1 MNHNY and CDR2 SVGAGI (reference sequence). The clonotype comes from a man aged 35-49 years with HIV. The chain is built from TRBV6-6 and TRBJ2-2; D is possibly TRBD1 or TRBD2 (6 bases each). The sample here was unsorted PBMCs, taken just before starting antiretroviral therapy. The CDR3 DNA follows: TGTGCCAGCAGTTACGAGAGGGGGGCAGCGGGGGAGCTGTTTTTT. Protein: CASSYERGAAGELFF.